A selection of T cell receptor beta chains follows, all from one sample in a study of circulating tumor DNA in untreated peripheral T-cell lymphoma. The repertoire was sequenced with immunoSEQ multiplex PCR; TCRdb's copy has only in-frame clones and lacks some. This table holds 7,000 or so clones, about 76% found once. Sample: tumor tissue. The receptors stem from a human donor with peripheral T-cell lymphoma. The CDR3 runs from the conserved cysteine through the conserved F or W. The D gene is left open where the match is weak. The size entry is marked missing in some rows and otherwise reads once, few, many or a size class.

j_call v_call d_call clone_size cdr3_aa cdr3_nt
TRBJ2-2 TRBV10-2 - - CASSGGLTGELFF TGCGCCAGCAGCGGAGGACTGACCGGGGAGCTGTTTTTT
TRBJ1-2 TRBV10-2 - - CASSDLRGDRNGYTF TGCGCCAGCAGTGATCTCAGAGGGGATAGAAATGGCTACACCTTC
TRBJ2-7 TRBV14 - few CASSQDSWEPYEQYF TGTGCCAGCAGCCAAGATAGCTGGGAACCCTACGAGCAGTACTTC
TRBJ2-7 TRBV23-1 TRBD2 - CASSQKQGLADFYEQYF TGCGCCAGCAGTCAAAAACAGGGACTAGCCGATTTCTACGAGCAGTACTTT
TRBJ2-2 TRBV19 - few CASSIWARTGELFF TGTGCCAGTAGTATCTGGGCTCGCACCGGGGAGCTGTTTTTT
TRBJ1-1 TRBV29-1 - - CSVEAGETEAFF TGCAGCGTTGAGGCAGGGGAGACTGAAGCTTTCTTT
TRBJ2-3 TRBV11-3 TRBD2 - CASSAGTSGGTDTQYF TGTGCCAGCAGCGCCGGGACTAGCGGAGGCACAGATACGCAGTATTTT
TRBJ2-1 TRBV28 TRBD2 - CASSPLALAGGSSYNEQFF TGTGCCAGCAGTCCATTGGCCCTAGCGGGAGGAAGCTCCTACAATGAGCAGTTCTTC
TRBJ2-1 TRBV27 TRBD2 - CASSFGREYSEQFF TGTGCCAGCAGTTTTGGGCGGGAGTATAGTGAGCAGTTCTTC
TRBJ2-3 TRBV6-8 TRBD2 - CASSPAGAWTADTQYF TGTGCCAGCAGCCCTGCGGGAGCGTGGACCGCAGATACGCAGTATTTT
TRBJ1-4 TRBV5-1 - once CASSAHSGFREKLFF TGCGCCAGCAGCGCCCATTCAGGGTTTCGGGAAAAACTGTTTTTT
TRBJ1-1 TRBV6-7 - once CASSYRVSGTEAFF TGTGCCAGCAGTTACAGGGTTTCCGGCACTGAAGCTTTCTTT
TRBJ2-7 TRBV28 - - CASGRDGSYEQYF TGTGCCAGCGGTCGGGACGGATCCTACGAGCAGTACTTC
TRBJ1-4 TRBV19 - medium-sized CASSIWTREKLFF TGTGCCAGTAGTATCTGGACACGGGAAAAACTGTTTTTT
TRBJ2-3 TRBV28 TRBD2 - CASRVPSGRPSTDTQYF TGTGCCAGCAGGGTTCCTAGCGGGAGGCCTAGCACAGATACGCAGTATTTT
TRBJ1-2 TRBV28 - - CASARGGSNYGYTF TGTGCCAGCGCCAGGGGAGGAAGTAACTATGGCTACACCTTC
TRBJ1-1 TRBV14 - - CASSRGVNTEAFF TGTGCCAGCAGCCGTGGAGTGAACACTGAAGCTTTCTTT
TRBJ1-5 TRBV19 - few CASSPIRAFNQPQHF TGTGCCAGTAGCCCAATTCGGGCGTTCAATCAGCCCCAGCATTTT
TRBJ1-1 TRBV7-6 - - CASSYGDGYTEAFF TGTGCCAGCAGCTACGGGGACGGCTACACTGAAGCTTTCTTT
TRBJ1-1 TRBV6-8 - - CASSYEQYKGAFF TGTGCCAGCAGTTATGAACAGTATAAGGGAGCTTTCTTT
TRBJ2-5 TRBV5-1 TRBD2 - CASSLRSSGIEETQYF TGCGCCAGCAGCTTGAGGTCTAGCGGGATTGAGGAGACCCAGTACTTC
TRBJ2-2 TRBV15 - few CATSILSSVPTGELFF TGTGCCACCAGCATTTTGTCCTCCGTCCCCACCGGGGAGCTGTTTTTT
TRBJ2-7 TRBV6-8 - - CASSYSRDSYEQYF TGTGCCAGCAGTTACTCTAGGGACTCCTACGAGCAATACTTC
TRBJ2-7 TRBV14 TRBD2 - CASSLQKAGGSEQYF TGTGCCAGCAGCCTACAGAAGGCGGGAGGTTCCGAGCAGTACTTC
TRBJ1-1 TRBV29-1 - once CSAQRGGGGLNTEAFF TGCAGCGCCCAAAGGGGTGGTGGCGGACTGAACACTGAAGCTTTCTTT
TRBJ1-1 TRBV6-8 - once CASSRPQNTEAFF TGTGCCAGCAGTAGGCCCCAGAACACTGAAGCTTTCTTT
TRBJ2-3 TRBV15 - - CATSRVAGTDTQYF TGTGCCACCAGCAGGGTAGCGGGCACAGATACGCAGTATTTT
TRBJ2-3 TRBV19 - - CASSISPWSDTQYF TGTGCCAGTAGTATTTCACCTTGGTCGGATACGCAGTATTTT
TRBJ2-1 TRBV29-1 TRBD1 - CSVEAFQGAVNEQFF TGCAGCGTTGAAGCTTTCCAGGGGGCGGTCAATGAGCAGTTCTTC
TRBJ2-1 TRBV11-3 - - CASSLDWGVAHNEQFF TGTGCCAGCAGCTTGGATTGGGGGGTTGCCCACAATGAGCAGTTCTTC